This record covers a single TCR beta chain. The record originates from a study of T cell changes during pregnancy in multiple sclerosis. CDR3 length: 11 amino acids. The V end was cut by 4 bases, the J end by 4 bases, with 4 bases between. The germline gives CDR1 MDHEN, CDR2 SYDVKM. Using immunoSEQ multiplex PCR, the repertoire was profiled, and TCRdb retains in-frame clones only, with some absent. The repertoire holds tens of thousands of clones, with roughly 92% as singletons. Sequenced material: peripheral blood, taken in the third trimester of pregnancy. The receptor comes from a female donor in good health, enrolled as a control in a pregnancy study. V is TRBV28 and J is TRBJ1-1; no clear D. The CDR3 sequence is CASSSFTEAFF. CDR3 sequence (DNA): TGTGCCAGCAGTTCGTTCACTGAAGCTTTCTTT.